Included here is one TCR beta chain sequence, with context. The sample holds a few counts of this clone. What this receptor recognizes is not known. No base quality values were provided; no much bigger clone lies one nucleotide off. Libraries were constructed by the immunoSEQ multiplex PCR assay. Rearranged TCR beta chain sequences were amplified with the hsTCRB Kit following the manufacturer's protocol. TCRB libraries were sequenced on an Illumina MiSeq. The study's own analysis went as follows. The kit vendor's proprietary platform handled demultiplexing, trimming and gene mapping. The immuneACCESS repertoire file appears here via TCRdb, limited to in-frame rearrangements. These files lack a portion of the clones; in checked studies, under half of the deficit traces to unresolved V genes, and the cause of the others is not known. D and trimming were read from the DNA, whereas the V and J calls and clone size are those reported in that table. The sample includes around 40,000 clones, with roughly 80% observed a single time. Jointly, the top ten make up approximately 2.5% of the sample.

These data come from a study of a mutant IDH1 vaccine in newly diagnosed glioma (dated by TCRdb to about 2021). Broadly, across the study: Patients were given eight vaccinations, in weeks 1, 3, 5, 7, 11, 15, 19 and 23, which matched visits V03 through V10. Before enrollment, patients had received standard therapy of radiotherapy alone, temozolomide alone, or radiochemotherapy with temozolomide; most received the combination. For exploratory analyses, longitudinal TCRB deep sequencing was carried out in some 25 treated patients wherever samples were available. In the chemotherapy-containing groups, vaccination started alongside temozolomide cycles, whereas in patients who had radiotherapy alone it started 4-6 weeks after radiotherapy. The approximately 32 treated patients were roughly 62% male and approximately 40% female, with a mean age of around 40 years. Peripheral blood samples were drawn at six visits, namely V03 (baseline), V05, V07, V10, V12 and V13.

CDR1 and CDR2 are read off the germline V gene (reference sequence) as LNHDA and SQIVND. V drops 3 bases and J drops 4 bases, leaving 16 bases in between. The CDR3 numbers 15 residues from cysteine through phenylalanine. Just CDR3 DNA is preserved here, 45 bases in frame from base 1. On the study overall, not on this receptor specifically: Availability determined which PBMC samples were chosen for TCRB deep sequencing. The authors stated that sample limitations prevented analyses of patient blood samples from being reproduced. Pseudoprogression appeared unrelated to alterations in the top peripheral T cell clonotypes detected by TCRB sequencing. Immune responses induced by the vaccine were seen in around 94% of patients across multiple MHC alleles.

According to the study, the label for this sample's time point signals: week 23, last vaccination. Every vaccine dose consisted of 300 ug of a 20-mer mutant IDH1 peptide in Montanide, administered subcutaneously together with topical imiquimod. All donors had newly diagnosed IDH1-mutant astrocytomas of WHO grade 3 or 4 that showed loss of nuclear ATRX. The samples were drawn from NOA16, a multicentre, single-arm, open-label phase I trial in Germany that tested a mutant IDH1 peptide vaccine in humans for the first time. The DNeasy Blood and Tissue Kit was used to extract genomic DNA from EDTA blood for TCRB sequencing.

Recombination joined TRBV19 with TRBJ2-7; perhaps TRBD2 is the D gene, with 7 bases matching. The sequence came from a woman aged 18-29 years with glioma. Some clones in this sample may be carry-over from other donors' samples. This material consisted of PBMCs, taken from a glioma patient whose treatment included an IDH1 peptide vaccine. The nucleotide sequence is given as TGTGCCAGTAGTATGGTTCGGGGGGCCAGATACGAGCAGTACTTC. It specifies CASSMVRGARYEQYF.